Listed below are T cell receptor beta chains from one sample, sequenced in a study of beta chain features in type 1 diabetes. Sequencing was performed with immunoSEQ multiplex PCR; in TCRdb, only in-frame clones are kept and a portion is missing. The data show 330,000 or so clones, with 14% seen just once and about 6.6% held by the top ten. The sequenced material came from central memory CD4+ T cells from blood. The receptors here all came from a man aged 25 to 45 in good health. Both conserved end residues are part of each CDR3. D genes are given only for firm matches. A clone size is listed for some rows: how often the clone was seen (once, few, many), or a class if it is expanded.

clone size	V gene	J gene	D gene	CDR3 protein	CDR3 DNA
-	TRBV30	TRBJ2-5	-	CAWRGDSSRSGTQYF	TGTGCCTGGAGGGGGGACTCATCTAGGTCGGGGACCCAGTACTTC
-	TRBV5-1	TRBJ2-7	-	CASSLASGEQYF	TGCGCCAGCAGCTTGGCCTCGGGCGAGCAGTACTTC
-	TRBV7-2	TRBJ2-3	-	CASSLRATGRATDTQYF	TGTGCCAGCAGCTTAAGGGCGACAGGGAGGGCCACAGATACGCAGTATTTT
-	TRBV7-2	TRBJ2-5	TRBD1	CASSLDRGRKETQYF	TGTGCCAGCAGCTTAGACAGGGGGCGCAAAGAGACCCAGTACTTC
few	TRBV7-9	TRBJ2-2	TRBD2	CASSPGTSTGELFF	TGTGCCAGCAGCCCTGGGACTAGCACCGGGGAGCTGTTTTTT
few	TRBV19	TRBJ2-1	TRBD1	CASSMDRSSYNEQFF	TGTGCCAGTAGTATGGACAGGTCCTCCTACAATGAGCAGTTCTTC
many	TRBV10-3	TRBJ1-5	TRBD1	CAISDAGGSQPQHF	TGTGCCATCAGTGACGCAGGGGGGAGTCAGCCCCAGCATTTT
few	TRBV6-5	TRBJ1-2	-	CASSYDPAITNYGYTF	TGTGCCAGCAGTTACGATCCGGCCATCACTAACTATGGCTACACCTTC
-	TRBV9	TRBJ1-2	TRBD1	CASSQGPRTGIGYTF	TGTGCCAGCAGCCAAGGGCCAAGGACAGGGATTGGCTACACCTTC
few	TRBV5-5	TRBJ1-4	-	CASSFGGEGEKLFF	TGTGCCAGCAGCTTCGGGGGAGAGGGTGAAAAACTGTTTTTT
-	TRBV9	TRBJ2-5	TRBD2	CASSVGTRDQETQYF	TGTGCCAGCAGCGTTGGGACTAGGGATCAAGAGACCCAGTACTTC
-	TRBV28	TRBJ1-1	-	CVAYAGKYQEAFF	TGTGTCGCGTACGCGGGGAAATACCAGGAAGCTTTCTTT
few	TRBV30	TRBJ1-2	TRBD1	CAWSRGQPNYGYTF	TGTGCCTGGAGTAGGGGGCAGCCTAACTATGGCTACACCTTC
-	TRBV5-1	TRBJ2-2	TRBD2	CASTKGLAGTGELFF	TGCGCCAGCACGAAAGGACTAGCGGGGACCGGGGAGCTGTTTTTT
many	TRBV9	TRBJ2-5	TRBD1	CASSAGTVQETQYF	TGTGCCAGCAGCGCAGGGACAGTCCAAGAGACCCAGTACTTC
few	TRBV29-1	TRBJ2-5	-	CSVVRGETQYF	TGCAGCGTTGTTAGAGGCGAGACCCAGTACTTC
few	TRBV6-5	TRBJ1-2	-	CASSPGQSNYGYTF	TGTGCCAGCAGCCCCGGACAGAGTAACTATGGCTACACCTTC
few	TRBV30	TRBJ1-5	-	CAWKGRADNQPQHF	TGTGCCTGGAAGGGGAGGGCGGATAATCAGCCCCAGCATTTT
-	TRBV2	TRBJ2-5	-	CASRKGGETQYF	TGTGCCAGCAGAAAAGGGGGAGAGACCCAGTACTTC
-	TRBV18	TRBJ1-2	-	CASSPDIYGYTF	TGTGCCAGCTCACCGGACATCTATGGCTACACCTTC
few	TRBV5-1	TRBJ2-6	-	CASSPSRSSGANVLTF	TGCGCCAGCAGCCCCAGCAGGAGCTCTGGGGCCAACGTCCTGACTTTC
-	TRBV11-2	TRBJ2-1	-	CASSISSTAGEQFF	TGTGCCAGCAGCATCTCATCGACGGCGGGTGAGCAGTTCTTC
few	TRBV6-5	TRBJ2-7	TRBD2	CASNPRTSGPYEQYF	TGTGCCAGCAACCCACGGACTAGCGGTCCCTATGAGCAGTACTTC
many	TRBV10-3	TRBJ1-5	-	CAIMQNSNQPQHF	TGTGCCATCATGCAGAATAGCAATCAGCCCCAGCATTTT
few	TRBV11-2	TRBJ1-1	-	CASSSSTTRLSF	TGTGCCAGCAGCTCCTCAACGACGAGGTTAAGCTTT